A single TCR beta chain is shown here with its context. The data stem from a study of T cell responses to AZD1222 COVID-19 vaccine. Overall study: Investigators merged groups given second doses at roughly 4 or roughly 12 weeks.

The length of the CDR3 is 15 residues. Unmatched junction bases numbered 1, after V lost 5 bases and J lost 1 base. Germline V gene lookup returns CDR1 MNHEY and CDR2 SVGAGI. Sequenced by immunoSEQ multiplex PCR; TCRdb stores in-frame clones only, minus some. The sample holds over 95,000 clones; 80% to 95% are singletons and the top ten take roughly 4.5%. The V and J genes are TRBV6-5 and TRBJ2-5; TRBD2 matches at 13 bases. This clonotype was obtained from an adult in good health. The sequencing here drew on peripheral blood, taken on day 0 of AZD1222 vaccination. The CDR3: CASSRLAGGQETQYF. CDR3 DNA: TGTGCCAGCAGTCGACTAGCGGGGGGCCAAGAGACCCAGTACTTC.